These T cell receptor beta chains were read from a single sample in a study of blood T cell repertoires in COVID-19. Assay used: immunoSEQ multiplex PCR; TCRdb lists only in-frame clones, some missing. The data contain 200,000 to 250,000 clones, over 75% of them singletons. The sequencing input was PBMCs or T cells enriched from blood (not recorded which). The receptors were sampled from an older woman who had recovered from COVID-19. Both conserved end residues are part of each CDR3.

v_call: TRBV5-1; cdr3_length: 15; j_call: TRBJ2-3; cdr3_aa: CASSVGLLSTDTQYF
v_call: TRBV11-3; cdr3_length: 14; j_call: TRBJ2-3; cdr3_aa: CASSFSSITDTQYF
v_call: TRBV19; cdr3_length: 14; j_call: TRBJ1-2; cdr3_aa: CASRPGTADYGYTF
v_call: TRBV7-2; cdr3_length: 17; j_call: TRBJ2-1; cdr3_aa: CASSSPHGLAGVDEQFF
v_call: TRBV4-3; cdr3_length: 13; j_call: TRBJ2-7; cdr3_aa: CASSQSQGIEQYF
v_call: TRBV11-2; cdr3_length: 15; j_call: TRBJ2-2; cdr3_aa: CASSLVAGNTGELFF
v_call: TRBV18; cdr3_length: 14; j_call: TRBJ2-3; cdr3_aa: CASSPAGARDTQYF
v_call: TRBV5-1; cdr3_length: 14; j_call: TRBJ1-1; cdr3_aa: CASQPFDMNTEAFF
v_call: TRBV5-1; cdr3_length: 16; j_call: TRBJ1-5; cdr3_aa: CASNILGQTSNQPQHF
v_call: TRBV2; cdr3_length: 13; j_call: TRBJ1-1; cdr3_aa: CASRDRRNTEAFF
v_call: TRBV3-1/TRBV3-2; cdr3_length: 15; j_call: TRBJ2-2; cdr3_aa: CASSQDLTGVGELFF
v_call: TRBV5-1; cdr3_length: 12; j_call: TRBJ1-1; cdr3_aa: CASSLDRREAFF
v_call: TRBV11-2; cdr3_length: 15; j_call: TRBJ2-2; cdr3_aa: CASSLGQANTGELFF
v_call: TRBV5-1; cdr3_length: 14; j_call: TRBJ2-3; cdr3_aa: CASSSGASTDTQYF
v_call: TRBV3-1/TRBV3-2; cdr3_length: 15; j_call: TRBJ2-7; cdr3_aa: CASSQDTSGTYEQYF
v_call: TRBV12-5; cdr3_length: 14; j_call: TRBJ1-1; cdr3_aa: CASGKTGPNTEAFF
v_call: TRBV6-5; cdr3_length: 13; j_call: TRBJ2-4; cdr3_aa: CASRAGRENIQYF
v_call: TRBV4-1; cdr3_length: 17; j_call: TRBJ1-5; cdr3_aa: CASSQGTAVYSNQPQHF
v_call: TRBV3-1/TRBV3-2; cdr3_length: 15; j_call: TRBJ2-7; cdr3_aa: CASSGGQGTKVEQYF
v_call: TRBV11-2; cdr3_length: 17; j_call: TRBJ1-2; cdr3_aa: CASSSLRQGTPRHGYTF